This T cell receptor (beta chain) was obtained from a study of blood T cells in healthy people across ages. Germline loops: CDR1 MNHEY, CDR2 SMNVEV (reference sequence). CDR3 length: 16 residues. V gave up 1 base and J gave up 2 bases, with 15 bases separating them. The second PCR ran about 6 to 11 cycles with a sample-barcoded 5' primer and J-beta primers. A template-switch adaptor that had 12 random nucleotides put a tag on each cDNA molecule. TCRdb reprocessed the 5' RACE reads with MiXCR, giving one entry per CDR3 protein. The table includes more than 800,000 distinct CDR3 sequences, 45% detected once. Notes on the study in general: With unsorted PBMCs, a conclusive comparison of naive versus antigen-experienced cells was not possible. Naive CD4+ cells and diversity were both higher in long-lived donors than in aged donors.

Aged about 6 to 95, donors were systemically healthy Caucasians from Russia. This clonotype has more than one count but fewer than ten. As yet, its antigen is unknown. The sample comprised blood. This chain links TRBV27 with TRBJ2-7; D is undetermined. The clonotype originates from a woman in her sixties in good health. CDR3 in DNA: TGTGCCAGCAGTTTATTCGCGGTGGCAGATACCTACGAGCAGTACTTC. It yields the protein CASSLFAVADTYEQYF.